Below, 7 T cell receptor beta chains from the same sample are listed, as sequenced in a study of T cell responses to AZD1222 COVID-19 vaccine. The table came from immunoSEQ multiplex PCR; TCRdb's copy has only in-frame clones and leaves some out. The sample yields 68,000 or so clones, about 88% seen once. The sample was peripheral blood, taken on day 0 of AZD1222 vaccination. These receptors originate from an adult in good health.

The rearrangement links TRBV19 to TRBJ1-4; perhaps TRBD1 as D (5 bases). Germline V gives CDR1 LNHDA, CDR2 SQIVND (reference sequence). Trimming removed 6 bases at V and 0 bases at J, with 14 bases between. The CDR3 is 16 amino acids. The DNA for the CDR3 is TGTGCCAGTAGCCTAGACAGAAAGGCAACTAATGAAAAACTGTTTTTT. Translation gives CASSLDRKATNEKLFF.

The chain joins TRBV12-3 or TRBV12-4 to TRBJ2-1; either TRBD1 or TRBD2 may supply D (5 bases each). CDR3 size: 13 residues. The V end lost 3 bases, the J end lost 5 bases, and 8 bases lay between the germline ends. In nucleotides, the CDR3 is TGTGCCAGCAGTTTGGGGGTGAACAATGAGCAGTTCTTC. Translating gives CASSLGVNNEQFF.

V gene TRBV2 combines with J gene TRBJ2-2, with 9 bases identical to TRBD1. The V gene's germline CDR1 is SNHLY and CDR2 FYNNEI. The CDR3 sequence is 13 residues long. The CDR3 region is CAVGGQGGKELFF. CDR3 sequence (DNA): TGTGCGGTGGGGGGACAGGGAGGGAAGGAGCTGTTTTTT.

This chain joins TRBV5-1 and TRBJ2-7, with TRBD2 matching over 10 bases. Trimming took 0 bases from V and 2 from J; bases not matched to a gene: 2. The V gene's germline CDR1 is SGHRS and CDR2 YFSETQ. The CDR3 length is 15 residues. CDR3 DNA: TGCGCCAGCAGCTTGGGGACTAGCGGAGCCTACGAGCAGTACTTC. Residues: CASSLGTSGAYEQYF.

This clone was observed a single time. The CDR3 nucleotides are TGTGCCAGCAGCTATGATCCTGGTACGCAAGCCACAGATACGCAGTATTTT. Its protein is CASSYDPGTQATDTQYF. The chain is built from TRBV7-2 and TRBJ2-3; D is unclear. This CDR3 is 17 amino acids long. Looked up from germline, CDR1 is SGHTA and CDR2 is FQGNSA. The V end lost 4 bases, the J end lost 2 bases, and 19 bases lay between the germline ends.

The genes are TRBV19 and TRBJ1-3; D possibly corresponds to TRBD1 (5 bases). The germline V gene has CDR1 LNHDA and CDR2 SQIVND (reference sequence). V was cut by 1 base and J by 1 base, with 11 bases left in between. The CDR3 sequence is 16 residues long. The CDR3 sequence: CASSIGQTRSGNTIYF. The CDR3 nucleotides are TGTGCCAGTAGTATAGGACAGACCCGATCTGGAAACACCATATATTTT.

This clone was found a few times. J is TRBJ1-4 and V is TRBV19; D uncertain. This CDR3 has 16 amino acids. Germline V CDR1 and CDR2: LNHDA, SQIVND (reference sequence). The V and J ends lost 7 bases and 4 bases respectively, with 19 bases between them. The CDR3 coding sequence is TGTGCCAGTACCGATCTGGGCTCCCCCTATAATGAAAAACTGTTTTTT. Residues: CASTDLGSPYNEKLFF.